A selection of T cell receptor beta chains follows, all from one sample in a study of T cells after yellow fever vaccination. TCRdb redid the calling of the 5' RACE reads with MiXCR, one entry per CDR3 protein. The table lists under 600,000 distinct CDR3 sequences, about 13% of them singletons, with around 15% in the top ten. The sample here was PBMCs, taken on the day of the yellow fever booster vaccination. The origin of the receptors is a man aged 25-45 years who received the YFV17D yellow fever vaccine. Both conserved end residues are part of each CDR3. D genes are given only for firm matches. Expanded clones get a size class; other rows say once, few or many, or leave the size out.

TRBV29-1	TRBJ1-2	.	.	TGCAGCACCCTTGTCGGGGCCAGGGATCTCCTTAACTATGGCTACACCTTC	CSTLVGARDLLNYGYTF
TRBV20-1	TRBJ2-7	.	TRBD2	TGCAGTGCTAGAGGAGGCGTGGCAGGGACTAGTGAGCAGTACTTC	CSARGGVAGTSEQYF
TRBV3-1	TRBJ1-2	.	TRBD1	TGTGCCAGCAGCCAAGAAGGGACAGATATGAAGGATGGCTACACCTTC	CASSQEGTDMKDGYTF
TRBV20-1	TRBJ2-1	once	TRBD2	TGCAGTGCTAGAGATATGACTAGCGGAGTAAAACAGGGAAATGAGCAGTTCTTC	CSARDMTSGVKQGNEQFF
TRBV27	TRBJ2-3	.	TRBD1	TGTGCCAGCAGTATTCGAAGGACAGGGTTGGATACGCAGTATTTT	CASSIRRTGLDTQYF
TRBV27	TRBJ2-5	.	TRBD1	TGTGCCAGCAGTCGGACAGGCAGATTAGAGACCCAGTACTTC	CASSRTGRLETQYF
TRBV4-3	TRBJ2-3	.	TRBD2	TGCGCCAGCAGCCAAGAGGGCGGGAGCGGAGATACGCAGTATTTT	CASSQEGGSGDTQYF
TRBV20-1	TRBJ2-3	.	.	TGCAGTGCTAGGTTTCAGTTCGAAGATACGCAGTATTTT	CSARFQFEDTQYF
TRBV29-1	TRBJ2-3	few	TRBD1	TGCAGCGCCTGGACAGGGGGCGGAGGGGCAGATACGCAGTATTTT	CSAWTGGGGADTQYF
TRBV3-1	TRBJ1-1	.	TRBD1	TGTGCCAGCAGCCAGGTAACAGGGGTGAACACTGAAGCTTTCTTT	CASSQVTGVNTEAFF
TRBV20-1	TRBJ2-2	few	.	TGCAGTGGGACGACGTCGACCGGGACGGCGAACACCGGGGAGCTGTTTTTT	CSGTTSTGTANTGELFF
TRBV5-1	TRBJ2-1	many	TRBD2	TGCGCCAGCAGCTTGGGGGGGGGTGAGCAGTTCTTC	CASSLGGGEQFF
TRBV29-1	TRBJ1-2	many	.	TGCAGCGTTGGTACAGACGGCTACACCTTC	CSVGTDGYTF
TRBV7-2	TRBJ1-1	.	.	TGTGCCAGCAGCTTAGTAGGGGGAACTTGGGCTTTCTTT	CASSLVGGTWAFF
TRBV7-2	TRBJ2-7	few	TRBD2	TGTGCCAGCAGCGCTAGACAGCGGGGCCAATACGAGCAGTACTTC	CASSARQRGQYEQYF
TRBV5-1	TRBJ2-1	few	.	TGCGCCAGCAGCCCCCGGATCGGCCGCAATGAGCAGTTCTTC	CASSPRIGRNEQFF
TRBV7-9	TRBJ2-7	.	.	TGTGCCAGCAGCTTAGGGCAGGGATGGGACGAGCAGTACTTC	CASSLGQGWDEQYF
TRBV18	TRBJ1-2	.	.	TGTGCCAGCTCACCAAGAGAATTCAACTATGGCTACACCTTC	CASSPREFNYGYTF
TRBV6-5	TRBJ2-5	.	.	TGTGCCAGCAGTTACACCCCCGGGGGGCTGAGGAAGGAGACCCAGTACTTC	CASSYTPGGLRKETQYF
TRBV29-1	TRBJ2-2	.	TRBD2	TGCAGCACACTAGCGGGAGAGTCGAACACCGGGGAGCTGTTTTTT	CSTLAGESNTGELFF
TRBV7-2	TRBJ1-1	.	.	TGTGCCAGCAGCTTCCTGACAAGGGCCGTTGAAGCTTTCTTT	CASSFLTRAVEAFF
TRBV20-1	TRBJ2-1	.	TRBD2	TGCAGTGCTAGAGCTTGGGAGCGGGGCTACAATGAGCAGTTCTTC	CSARAWERGYNEQFF
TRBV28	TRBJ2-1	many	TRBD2	TGTGCCAGCAGTTTGAGCGGGAACAATGAGCAGTTCTTC	CASSLSGNNEQFF
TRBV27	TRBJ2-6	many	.	TGTGCCAGCAGTACTAGGGGCTCTGGGGCCAACGTCCTGACTTTC	CASSTRGSGANVLTF
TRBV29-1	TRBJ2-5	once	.	TGCAGCGTTGAACAGGGAGGTGGGGAGACCCAGTACTTC	CSVEQGGGETQYF
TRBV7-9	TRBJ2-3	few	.	TGTGCCAGCAGCTTATATCTTACAGATACGCAGTATTTT	CASSLYLTDTQYF
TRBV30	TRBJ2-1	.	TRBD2	TGTGCCTGGAGCCCCTCCCGTAGCGGGAGGGTCCCAAGCTCCTACAATGAGCAGTTCTTC	CAWSPSRSGRVPSSYNEQFF
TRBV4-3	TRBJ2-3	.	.	TGCGCCAGCAGCCAAGGCCTCGGAGAGTTAGATACGCAGTATTTT	CASSQGLGELDTQYF
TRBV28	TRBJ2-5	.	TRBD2	TGTGCCAGCACCCTTAGCGGGAGACTGATGGAGACCCAGTACTTC	CASTLSGRLMETQYF
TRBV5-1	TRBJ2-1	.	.	TGCGCCAGCAGCTTGCAGGGAGAAGATGAGCAGTTCTTC	CASSLQGEDEQFF
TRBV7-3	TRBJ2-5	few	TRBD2	TGTGCCAGCAGCCTTAGGGTAGCGGGATCCCAAGAGACCCAGTACTTC	CASSLRVAGSQETQYF
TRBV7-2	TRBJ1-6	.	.	TGTGCCAGCAGCTTAGCTCCAGGGGTAGGGTTACCCCTCCACTTT	CASSLAPGVGLPLHF
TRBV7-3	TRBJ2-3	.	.	TGTGCCAGCAGCTTAAATGGCCCGGGGGCGAGCACAGATACGCAGTATTTT	CASSLNGPGASTDTQYF
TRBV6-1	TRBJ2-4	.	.	TGTGCCAGCAGCCCCCCCGCTAGTAACATTCAGTACTTC	CASSPPASNIQYF
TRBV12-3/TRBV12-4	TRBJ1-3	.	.	TGTGCCAGCAGTTTTGGCGACCACTCTGGAAACACCATATATTTT	CASSFGDHSGNTIYF
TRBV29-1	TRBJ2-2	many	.	TGCAGCGTTGGGGACGGGGAGCTGTTTTTT	CSVGDGELFF
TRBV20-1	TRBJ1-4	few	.	TGCAGTGCTAGTCGGAAGTACCATGAAAAACTGTTTTTT	CSASRKYHEKLFF
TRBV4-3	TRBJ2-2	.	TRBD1	TGCGCCAGCAGCCCCAGACAGGGGACGGGCGGGGAGCTGTTTTTT	CASSPRQGTGGELFF
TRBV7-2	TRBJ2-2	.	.	TGTGCCAGCAGGGTCCCGGGGATCACCGGGGAGCTGTTTTTT	CASRVPGITGELFF
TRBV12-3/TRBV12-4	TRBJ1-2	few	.	TGTGCCAGCAGTTCAGGGGCCGGCTACACCTTC	CASSSGAGYTF
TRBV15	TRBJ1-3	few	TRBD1	TGTGCCACCAGCAGAGGGACAGGGGGCTTCTCTGGAAACACCATATATTTT	CATSRGTGGFSGNTIYF
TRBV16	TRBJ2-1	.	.	TGTGCCAGCAGCCAATCTACAGGTTACAATGAGCAGTTCTTC	CASSQSTGYNEQFF
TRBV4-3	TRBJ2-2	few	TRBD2	TGCGCCAGCTCACTAGCGGGAGTAGGCGGGGAGCTGTTTTTT	CASSLAGVGGELFF
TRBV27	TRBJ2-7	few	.	TGTGCCAGCAGTTCGACGGGGGTTAGCTCCTACGAGCAGTACTTC	CASSSTGVSSYEQYF
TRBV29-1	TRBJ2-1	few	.	TGCAGCGTTGTGTACCGCTCCTACAATGAGCAGTTCTTC	CSVVYRSYNEQFF
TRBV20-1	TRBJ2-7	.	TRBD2	TGCAGTGCCCTAGCGGGAGACACATACGAGCAGTACTTC	CSALAGDTYEQYF
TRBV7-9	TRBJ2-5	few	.	TGTGCCAGCAGTCTGGAGACTCCCCTGAGGGGGACCCAGTACTTC	CASSLETPLRGTQYF
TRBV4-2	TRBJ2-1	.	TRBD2	TGTGCCAGCAGCCGGGAGGGTAGCCTGAGCTCCTACAATGAGCAGTTCTTC	CASSREGSLSSYNEQFF
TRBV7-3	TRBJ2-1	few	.	TGTGCCAGCAGCTTACTCGCAGTCTCCGTCAATGAGCAGTTCTTC	CASSLLAVSVNEQFF
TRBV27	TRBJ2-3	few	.	TGTGCCAGCAGTCCCCAGGGCCCCGTTCTGGGTACGCAGTATTTT	CASSPQGPVLGTQYF